The clone carrying this TCR beta chain has just one count. The CDR3 extends over 16 amino acids. Germline V gene sequence: CDR1 MNHNY, CDR2 SVGAGI (reference sequence). The ends were cut back, 4 bases at V and 9 bases at J, with 22 bases in the middle. The sample originates from a study of PD-L1 blockade in urothelial cancer. TCRdb's copy holds only in-frame clones and misses some; the assay was immunoSEQ multiplex PCR. The profile covers around 49,000 clones, with about 88% appearing a single time and 2.4% taken by the ten largest. The sample's time point: peripheral blood 6 weeks after treatment start.

This receptor was obtained from a man aged 55 to 70 with urothelial cancer. The sequences come from PBMCs, collected around atezolizumab (anti-PD-L1) treatment. V is TRBV6-6 and J is TRBJ2-4, with TRBD1 as a possible D gene (6 bases). The CDR3 region is CASSSSGQGIRTIQYF. The CDR3 coding sequence is TGTGCCAGCAGTTCCTCGGGGCAGGGGATCAGGACCATTCAGTACTTC.